The present T cell receptor beta chain was sequenced within a study of memory CD4+ T cells and cytomegalovirus serostatus. The sort gate was single viable CD3+CD4+CD8-CD45RO+ cells for memory CD4+ T cells. Using immunoSEQ multiplex PCR, the repertoire was profiled, and TCRdb retains in-frame clones only, with some absent. Of roughly 40,000 clones in the sample, roughly four fifths were seen once. The CDR3 consists of 17 residues. The germline gives CDR1 GTSNPN, CDR2 SVGIG (reference sequence). Trimming cost V 2 bases and J 5 bases; bases outside gene matches: 14. The sequence came from an adult in good health and CMV-seronegative. The chain couples TRBV30 to TRBJ2-5; 10 bases fit TRBD2. The source material was memory CD4+ T cells from blood. The CDR3 DNA follows: TGTGCCTGGAGTCGCGAGGGTTGGGCTAGCGGGGGCGAGACCCAGTACTTC. As protein: CAWSREGWASGGETQYF.